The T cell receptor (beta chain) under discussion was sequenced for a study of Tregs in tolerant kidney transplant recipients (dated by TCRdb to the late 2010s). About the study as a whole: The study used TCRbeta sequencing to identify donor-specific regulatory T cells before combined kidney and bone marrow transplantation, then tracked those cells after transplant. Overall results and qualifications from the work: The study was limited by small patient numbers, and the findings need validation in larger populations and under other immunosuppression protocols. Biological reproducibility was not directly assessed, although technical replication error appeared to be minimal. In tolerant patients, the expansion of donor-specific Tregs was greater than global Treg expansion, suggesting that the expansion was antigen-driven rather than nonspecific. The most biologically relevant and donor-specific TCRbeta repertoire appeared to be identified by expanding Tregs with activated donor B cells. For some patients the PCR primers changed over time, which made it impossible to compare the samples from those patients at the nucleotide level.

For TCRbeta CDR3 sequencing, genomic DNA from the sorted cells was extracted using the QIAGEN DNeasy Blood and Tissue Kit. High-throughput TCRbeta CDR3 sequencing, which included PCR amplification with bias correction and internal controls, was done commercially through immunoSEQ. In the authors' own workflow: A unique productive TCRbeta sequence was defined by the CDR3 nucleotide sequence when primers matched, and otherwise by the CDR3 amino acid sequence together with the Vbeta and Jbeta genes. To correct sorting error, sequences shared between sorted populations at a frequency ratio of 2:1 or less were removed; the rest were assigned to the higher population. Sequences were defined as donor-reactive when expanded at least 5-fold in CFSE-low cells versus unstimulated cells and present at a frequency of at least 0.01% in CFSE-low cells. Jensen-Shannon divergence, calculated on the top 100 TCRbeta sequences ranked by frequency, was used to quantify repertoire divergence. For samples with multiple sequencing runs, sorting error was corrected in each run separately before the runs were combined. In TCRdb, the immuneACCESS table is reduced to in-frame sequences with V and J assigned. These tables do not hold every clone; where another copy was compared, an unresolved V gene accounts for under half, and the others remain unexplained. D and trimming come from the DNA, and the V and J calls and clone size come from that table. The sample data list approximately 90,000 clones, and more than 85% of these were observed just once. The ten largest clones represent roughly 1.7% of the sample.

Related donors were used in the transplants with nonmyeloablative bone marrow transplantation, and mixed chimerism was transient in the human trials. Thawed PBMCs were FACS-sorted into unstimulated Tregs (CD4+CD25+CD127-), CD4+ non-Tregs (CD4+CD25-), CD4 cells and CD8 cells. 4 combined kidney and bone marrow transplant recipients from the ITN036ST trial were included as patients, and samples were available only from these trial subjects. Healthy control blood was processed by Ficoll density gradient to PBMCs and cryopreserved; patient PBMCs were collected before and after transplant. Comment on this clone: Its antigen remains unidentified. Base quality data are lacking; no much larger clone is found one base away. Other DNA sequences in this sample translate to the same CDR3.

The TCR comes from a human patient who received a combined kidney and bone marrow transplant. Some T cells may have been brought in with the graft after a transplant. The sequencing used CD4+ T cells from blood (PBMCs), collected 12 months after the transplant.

The bases read TGTGCCAGTAGTCTGAGAGCCCGAGGCTCCCAAGAGACCCAGTACTTC. The translation is CASSLRARGSQETQYF. The chain links TRBV19 with TRBJ2-5; no D gene can be assigned with confidence. Sequences LNHDA (CDR1) and SQIVND (CDR2) are obtained from the germline V gene (reference sequence). Its CDR3 holds 16 amino acids, cysteine through phenylalanine. Only the CDR3 part of the read is kept: 48 bases, read in frame from the first base. V is cut by 5 bases and J by 1 base, and the space between the germline ends is 17 bases.